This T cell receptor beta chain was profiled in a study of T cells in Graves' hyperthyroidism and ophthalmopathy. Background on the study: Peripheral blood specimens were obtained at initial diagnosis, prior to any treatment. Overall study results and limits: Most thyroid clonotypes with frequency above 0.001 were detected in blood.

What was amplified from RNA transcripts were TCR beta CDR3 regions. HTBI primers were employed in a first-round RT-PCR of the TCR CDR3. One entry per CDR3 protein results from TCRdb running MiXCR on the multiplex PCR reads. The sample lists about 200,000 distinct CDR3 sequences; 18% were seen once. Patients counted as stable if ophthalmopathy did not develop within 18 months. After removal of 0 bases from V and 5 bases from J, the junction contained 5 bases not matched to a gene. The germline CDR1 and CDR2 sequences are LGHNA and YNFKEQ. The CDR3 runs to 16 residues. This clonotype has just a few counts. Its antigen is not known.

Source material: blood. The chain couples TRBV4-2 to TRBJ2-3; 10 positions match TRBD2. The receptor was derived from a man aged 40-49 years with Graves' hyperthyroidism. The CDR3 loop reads CASSQEVLAGRDTQYF. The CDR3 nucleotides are TGTGCCAGCAGCCAAGAAGTACTAGCGGGGAGAGATACGCAGTATTTT.